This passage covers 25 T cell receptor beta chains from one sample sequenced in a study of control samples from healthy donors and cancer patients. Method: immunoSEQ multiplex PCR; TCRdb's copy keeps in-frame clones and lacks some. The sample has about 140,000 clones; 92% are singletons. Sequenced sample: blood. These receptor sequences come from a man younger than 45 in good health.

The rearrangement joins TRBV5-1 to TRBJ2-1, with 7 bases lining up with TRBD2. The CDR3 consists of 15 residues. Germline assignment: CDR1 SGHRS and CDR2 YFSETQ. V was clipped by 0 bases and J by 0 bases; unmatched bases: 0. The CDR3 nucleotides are TGCGCCAGCAGCTTGGGCGGGAGCTCCTACAATGAGCAGTTCTTC. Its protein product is CASSLGGSSYNEQFF.

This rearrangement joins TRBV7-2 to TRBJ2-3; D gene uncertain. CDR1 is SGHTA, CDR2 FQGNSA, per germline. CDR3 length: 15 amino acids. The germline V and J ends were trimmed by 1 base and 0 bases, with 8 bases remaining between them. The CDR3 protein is CASSLDSRSTDTQYF. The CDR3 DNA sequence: TGTGCCAGCAGCTTAGACTCGCGAAGCACAGATACGCAGTATTTT.

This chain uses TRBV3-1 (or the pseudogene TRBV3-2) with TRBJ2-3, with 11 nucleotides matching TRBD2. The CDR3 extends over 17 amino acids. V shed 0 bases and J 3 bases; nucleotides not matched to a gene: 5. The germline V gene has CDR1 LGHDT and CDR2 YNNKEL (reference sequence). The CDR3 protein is CASSQDGSGRGTDTQYF. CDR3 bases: TGTGCCAGCAGCCAAGATGGTAGCGGGAGGGGGACAGATACGCAGTATTTT.

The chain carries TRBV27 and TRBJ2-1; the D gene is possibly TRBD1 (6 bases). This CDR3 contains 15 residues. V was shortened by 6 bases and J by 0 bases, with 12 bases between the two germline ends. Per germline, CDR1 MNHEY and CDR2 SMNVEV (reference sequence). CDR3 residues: CASSLRGSSYNEQFF. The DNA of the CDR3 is TGTGCCAGCAGCTTAAGGGGGAGCTCCTACAATGAGCAGTTCTTC.

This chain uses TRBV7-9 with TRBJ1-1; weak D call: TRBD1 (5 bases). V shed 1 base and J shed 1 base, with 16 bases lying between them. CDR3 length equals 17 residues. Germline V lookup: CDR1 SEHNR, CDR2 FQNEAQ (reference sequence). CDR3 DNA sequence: TGTGCCAGCAGCTTAGTTAGGACCTCAGGGTGGAACACTGAAGCTTTCTTT. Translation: CASSLVRTSGWNTEAFF.

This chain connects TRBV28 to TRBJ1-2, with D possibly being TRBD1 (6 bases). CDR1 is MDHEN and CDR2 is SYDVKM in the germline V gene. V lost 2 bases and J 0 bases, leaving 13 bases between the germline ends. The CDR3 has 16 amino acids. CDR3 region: CASSLLWGRTNYGYTF. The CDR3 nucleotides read TGTGCCAGCAGTTTACTTTGGGGGCGAACTAACTATGGCTACACCTTC.

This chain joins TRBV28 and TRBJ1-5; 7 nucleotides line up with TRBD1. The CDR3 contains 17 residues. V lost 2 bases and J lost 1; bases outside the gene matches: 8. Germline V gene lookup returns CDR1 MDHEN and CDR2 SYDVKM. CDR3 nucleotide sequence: TGTGCCAGCAGTTTAAGACAGGGCCATGGCAGCAATCAGCCCCAGCATTTT. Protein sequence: CASSLRQGHGSNQPQHF.

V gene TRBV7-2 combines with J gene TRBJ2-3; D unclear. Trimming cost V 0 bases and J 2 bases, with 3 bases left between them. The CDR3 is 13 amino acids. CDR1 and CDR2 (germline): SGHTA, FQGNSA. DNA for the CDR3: TGTGCCAGCAGCTTAGCCATCACAGATACGCAGTATTTT. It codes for CASSLAITDTQYF.

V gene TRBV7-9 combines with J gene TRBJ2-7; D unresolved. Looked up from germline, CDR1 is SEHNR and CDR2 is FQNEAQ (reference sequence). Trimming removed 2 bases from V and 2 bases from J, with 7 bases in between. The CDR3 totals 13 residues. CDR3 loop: CASSLLQTYEQYF. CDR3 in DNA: TGTGCCAGCAGCTTACTACAGACCTACGAGCAGTACTTC.

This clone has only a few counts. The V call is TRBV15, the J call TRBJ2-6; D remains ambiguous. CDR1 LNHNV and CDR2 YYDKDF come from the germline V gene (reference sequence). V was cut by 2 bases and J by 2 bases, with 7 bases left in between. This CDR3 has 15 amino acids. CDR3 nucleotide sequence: TGTGCCACCAGCAGACGTGTAGCTGGGGCCAACGTCCTGACTTTC. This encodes CATSRRVAGANVLTF.

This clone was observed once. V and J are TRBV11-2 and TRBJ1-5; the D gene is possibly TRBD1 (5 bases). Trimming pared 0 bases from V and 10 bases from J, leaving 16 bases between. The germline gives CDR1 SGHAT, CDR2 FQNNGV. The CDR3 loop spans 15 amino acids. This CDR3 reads CASSLEMFRDSPQHF. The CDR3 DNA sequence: TGTGCCAGCAGCTTAGAGATGTTCAGGGATTCTCCCCAGCATTTT.

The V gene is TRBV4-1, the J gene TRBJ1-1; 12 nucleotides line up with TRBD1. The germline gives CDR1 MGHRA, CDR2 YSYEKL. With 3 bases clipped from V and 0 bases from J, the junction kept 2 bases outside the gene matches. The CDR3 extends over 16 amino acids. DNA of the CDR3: TGCGCCAGCAGCCAGGGGACAGGGGGCCTGAACACTGAAGCTTTCTTT. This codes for CASSQGTGGLNTEAFF.

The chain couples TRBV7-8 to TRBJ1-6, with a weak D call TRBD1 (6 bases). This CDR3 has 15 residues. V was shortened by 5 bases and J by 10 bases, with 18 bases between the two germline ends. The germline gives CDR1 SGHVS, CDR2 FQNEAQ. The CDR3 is CASSRGGPVESPLHF. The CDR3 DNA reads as TGTGCCAGCAGCCGAGGGGGGCCCGTGGAATCACCCCTCCACTTT.

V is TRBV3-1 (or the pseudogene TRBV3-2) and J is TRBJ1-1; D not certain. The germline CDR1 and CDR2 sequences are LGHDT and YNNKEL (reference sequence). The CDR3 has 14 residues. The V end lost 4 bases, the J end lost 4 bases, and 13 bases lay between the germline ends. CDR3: CASSPIPGSTEAFF. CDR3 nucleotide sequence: TGTGCCAGCAGCCCTATACCCGGGTCCACTGAAGCTTTCTTT.

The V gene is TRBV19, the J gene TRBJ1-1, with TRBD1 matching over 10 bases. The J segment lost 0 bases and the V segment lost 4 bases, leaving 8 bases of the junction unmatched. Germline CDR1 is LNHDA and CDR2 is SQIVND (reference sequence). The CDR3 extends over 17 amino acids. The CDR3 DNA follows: TGTGCCAGTAGTACAGGGACAGGGGCTGGTATGAACACTGAAGCTTTCTTT. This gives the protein CASSTGTGAGMNTEAFF.

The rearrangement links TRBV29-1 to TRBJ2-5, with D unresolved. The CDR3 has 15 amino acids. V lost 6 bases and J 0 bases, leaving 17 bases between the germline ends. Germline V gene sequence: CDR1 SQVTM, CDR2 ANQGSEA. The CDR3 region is CSVDLIWPDQETQYF. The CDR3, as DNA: TGCAGCGTGGATCTAATTTGGCCAGACCAAGAGACCCAGTACTTC.

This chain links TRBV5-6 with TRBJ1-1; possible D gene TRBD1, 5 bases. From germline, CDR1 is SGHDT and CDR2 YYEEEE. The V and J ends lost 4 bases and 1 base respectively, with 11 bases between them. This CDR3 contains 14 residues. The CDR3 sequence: CASSPVTANTEAFF. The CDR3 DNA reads TGTGCCAGCAGCCCGGTGACAGCGAACACTGAAGCTTTCTTT.

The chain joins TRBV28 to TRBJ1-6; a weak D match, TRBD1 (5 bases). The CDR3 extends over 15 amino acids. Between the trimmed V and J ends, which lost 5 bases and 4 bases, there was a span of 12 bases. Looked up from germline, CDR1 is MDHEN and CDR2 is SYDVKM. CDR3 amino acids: CASSRRDGYNSPLHF. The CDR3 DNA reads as TGTGCCAGCAGTCGCAGGGATGGGTATAATTCACCCCTCCACTTT.

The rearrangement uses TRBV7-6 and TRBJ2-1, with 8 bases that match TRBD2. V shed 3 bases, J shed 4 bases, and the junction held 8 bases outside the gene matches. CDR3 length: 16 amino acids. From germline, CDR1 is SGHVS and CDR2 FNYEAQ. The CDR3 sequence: CASSLETSGFYNEQFF. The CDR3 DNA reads TGTGCCAGCAGCTTGGAAACTAGCGGATTTTACAATGAGCAGTTCTTC.

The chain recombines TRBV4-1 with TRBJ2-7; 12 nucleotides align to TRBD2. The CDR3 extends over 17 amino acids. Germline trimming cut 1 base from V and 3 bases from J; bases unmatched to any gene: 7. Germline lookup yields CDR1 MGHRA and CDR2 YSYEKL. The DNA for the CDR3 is TGCGCCAGCAGCCAAGGAGCTAGCGGGAGGGCCCTCTACGAGCAGTACTTC. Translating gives CASSQGASGRALYEQYF.

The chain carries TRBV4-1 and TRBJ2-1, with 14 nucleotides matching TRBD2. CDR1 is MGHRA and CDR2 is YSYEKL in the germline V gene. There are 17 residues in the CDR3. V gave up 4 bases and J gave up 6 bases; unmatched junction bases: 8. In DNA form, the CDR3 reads TGCGCCAGCAGCCCACCTTACGGGACTAGCGGGGGCAATGAGCAGTTCTTC. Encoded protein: CASSPPYGTSGGNEQFF.

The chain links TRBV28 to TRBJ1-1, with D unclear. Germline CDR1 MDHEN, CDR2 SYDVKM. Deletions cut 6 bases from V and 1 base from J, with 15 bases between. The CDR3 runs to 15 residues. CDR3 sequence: CASRLIMYQNTEAFF. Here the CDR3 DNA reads TGTGCCAGCAGGCTCATTATGTATCAGAACACTGAAGCTTTCTTT.

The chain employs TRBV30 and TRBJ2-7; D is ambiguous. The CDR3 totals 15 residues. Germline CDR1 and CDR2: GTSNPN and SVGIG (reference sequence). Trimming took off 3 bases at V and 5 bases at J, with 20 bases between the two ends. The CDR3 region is CAWSPKNHVGHEQYF. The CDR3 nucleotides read TGTGCCTGGAGCCCCAAGAACCATGTTGGCCACGAGCAGTACTTC. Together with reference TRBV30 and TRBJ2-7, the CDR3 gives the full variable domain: SQTIHQWPATLVQPVGSPLSLECTVEGTSNPNLYWYRQAAGRGLQLLFYSVGIGQISSEVPQNLSASRPQDRQFILSSKKLLLSDSGFYLCAWSPKNHVGHEQYFGPGTRLTVT.

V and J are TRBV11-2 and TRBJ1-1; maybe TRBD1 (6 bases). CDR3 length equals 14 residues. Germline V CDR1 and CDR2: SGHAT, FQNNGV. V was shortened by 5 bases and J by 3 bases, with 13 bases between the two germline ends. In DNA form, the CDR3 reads TGTGCCAGCAGCCGTGGGGGGGCTCACACTGAAGCTTTCTTT. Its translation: CASSRGGAHTEAFF.

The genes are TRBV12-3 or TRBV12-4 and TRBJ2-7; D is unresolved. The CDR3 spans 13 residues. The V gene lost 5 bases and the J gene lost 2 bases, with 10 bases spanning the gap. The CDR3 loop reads CASSLHSPYEQYF. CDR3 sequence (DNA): TGTGCCAGCAGTCTACATTCCCCCTACGAGCAGTACTTC.